The 22 T cell receptor beta chains presented below share a single source sample, sequenced in a study of cytomegalovirus exposure and HLA in healthy donors. PCR was performed using 60 Vbeta and 13 Jbeta primers. This table comes from immunoSEQ multiplex PCR, and its TCRdb copy is limited to in-frame clones, with some not included. The sample lists approximately 190,000 clones; roughly 80% were seen once. The sequenced material came from PBMCs. The origin of the receptors is a woman under 30 in good health and CMV-seronegative.

This chain connects TRBV27 to TRBJ2-3, with 13 positions matching TRBD2. V lost 3 bases, J lost 0 bases, and 9 bases stayed unmatched. The CDR3 contains 19 residues. Germline CDR1 MNHEY, CDR2 SMNVEV (reference sequence). CDR3 sequence reads: CASSFKGTSGKPSTDTQYF. The CDR3 coding sequence is TGTGCCAGCAGTTTTAAAGGGACTAGCGGGAAACCTAGCACAGATACGCAGTATTTT.

The chain employs TRBV6-5 and TRBJ1-6, with 10 bases matching TRBD1. The V gene end was trimmed by 5 bases and the J gene end by 11 bases; junction bases not matched to a gene: 9. Germline loops: CDR1 MNHEY, CDR2 SVGAGI. The CDR3 is 15 residues long. CDR3 sequence (DNA): TGTGCCAGCAGTCACAAACCCGGGACAGGGGCACCCCTCCACTTT. Translating gives CASSHKPGTGAPLHF.

This chain links TRBV5-8 with TRBJ1-1; TRBD1 might be the D (5 bases). Trimming cost V 6 bases and J 0 bases, with 12 bases left between them. Germline V gene sequence: CDR1 SGHTS, CDR2 YDEGEE. The CDR3 length is 14 residues. CDR3 sequence (DNA): TGTGCCAGCACCCGTGGAGGGGTGAACACTGAAGCTTTCTTT. It yields the protein CASTRGGVNTEAFF.

The V and J genes are TRBV19 and TRBJ1-5; D is undetermined. Trimming stripped 7 bases from V and 1 base from J, with 14 bases between. Germline assignment: CDR1 LNHDA and CDR2 SQIVND (reference sequence). The CDR3 is 15 amino acids. Here the CDR3 DNA reads TGTGCCAGTACCACGGGGAGGGCCAGCAATCAGCCCCAGCATTTT. Its translation is CASTTGRASNQPQHF.

The chain couples TRBV7-7 to TRBJ2-5; the match to TRBD2 covers 8 bases. Germline assignment: CDR1 SSHAT and CDR2 FNYEAQ (reference sequence). This CDR3 region has 15 residues. V shed 6 bases and J 5 bases; nucleotides not matched to a gene: 11. The chain's CDR3 is CASSSIAGRGETQYF. In DNA form, the CDR3 reads TGTGCCAGCAGTTCTATAGCGGGAAGGGGGGAGACCCAGTACTTC.

The chain employs TRBV2 and TRBJ2-2, with 9 bases identical to TRBD1. V lost 5 bases, J lost 5 bases, and 6 bases stayed unmatched. Germline-derived CDR1 and CDR2 are SNHLY and FYNNEI. CDR3 size: 15 residues. CDR3 protein: CASSWGQGRTGELFF. The CDR3 DNA reads TGTGCCAGCAGTTGGGGACAGGGCAGAACCGGGGAGCTGTTTTTT.

The chain combines TRBV2 with TRBJ2-1; TRBD2 matches 12 bases. J gave up 4 bases and V 2 bases, and 0 bases lay outside the gene matches. The CDR3 extends over 15 amino acids. Germline V gene lookup returns CDR1 SNHLY and CDR2 FYNNEI. DNA of the CDR3: TGTGCCAGCAGTGAACTAGCGGGAGGGTACAATGAGCAGTTCTTC. Translated, it gives CASSELAGGYNEQFF.

This clone has a handful of counts. The chain recombines TRBV6-5 with TRBJ2-7; D is possibly TRBD2 (5 bases). Per germline, CDR1 MNHEY and CDR2 SVGAGI. This CDR3 contains 15 residues. V lost 6 bases and J 5 bases, leaving 20 bases between the germline ends. CDR3 DNA sequence: TGTGCCAGCAGCAAAAATGGACCCTTCGGGGACGAGCAGTACTTC. This translates into CASSKNGPFGDEQYF.

The CDR3 sequence: CASSLPTGTGAGELFF. CDR3 coding DNA: TGTGCCAGCAGTCTCCCGACGGGGACGGGGGCCGGGGAGCTGTTTTTT. The V and J genes are TRBV6-6 and TRBJ2-2; possibly TRBD2 for D (6 bases). The CDR3 loop spans 16 amino acids. Trimming removed 5 bases at V and 6 bases at J, with 19 bases between. Germline V CDR1 and CDR2: MNHNY, SVGAGI (reference sequence).

J is TRBJ2-1 and V is TRBV5-8; 7 positions agree with TRBD1. CDR1 and CDR2 from the germline V gene are SGHTS and YDEGEE. The CDR3 is 15 amino acids. V was clipped by 2 bases and J by 6 bases; unmatched bases: 8. CDR3 amino acids: CASSFETGIRNEQFF. The CDR3 bases are TGTGCCAGCAGCTTTGAGACAGGGATTCGCAATGAGCAGTTCTTC.

This chain uses TRBV5-1 with TRBJ1-1; 7 bases match TRBD1. This CDR3 is built from 17 residues. V lost 4 bases to trimming and J lost 4 bases; unmatched junction nucleotides: 16. Germline CDR1 and CDR2: SGHRS and YFSETQ. CDR3: CASSRASGGYDGTEAFF. As DNA, the CDR3 is TGCGCCAGCAGCCGCGCTTCAGGGGGTTACGACGGCACTGAAGCTTTCTTT. Based on the CDR3 plus reference TRBV5-1 and TRBJ1-1, the full variable domain is KAGVTQTPRYLIKTRGQQVTLSCSPISGHRSVSWYQQTPGQGLQFLFEYFSETQRNKGNFPGRFSGRQFSNSRSEMNVSTLELGDSALYLCASSRASGGYDGTEAFFGQGTRLTVV.

The chain's CDR3 is CASSLPGVGQGEQYF. The CDR3 DNA is TGTGCCAGCAGTTTACCGGGGGTGGGGCAAGGGGAGCAGTACTTC. The gene calls are TRBV27 and TRBJ2-7, with a weak D call TRBD2 (6 bases). V lost 2 bases to trimming and J lost 7 bases, with 18 bases between them. The CDR3 is 15 residues long. Per the germline V gene, CDR1 is MNHEY and CDR2 is SMNVEV (reference sequence).

This clone was seen only a few times. The V and J genes are TRBV10-3 and TRBJ1-1; 9 bases fit TRBD1. The CDR3 covers 14 residues. Trimming took 5 bases from V and 1 from J; bases not matched to a gene: 2. Germline CDR1 ENHRY, CDR2 SYGVKD. The CDR3 DNA is TGTGCCATCAGTACGGACAGGGGGAACACTGAAGCTTTCTTT. It yields the protein CAISTDRGNTEAFF.

Regarding this clone: The junction does not match germline at one end; this may be a read error. This chain links TRBV2 with TRBJ1-5; TRBD1 agrees at 10 bases. The CDR3 length is 17 residues. The germline gives CDR1 SNHLY, CDR2 FYNNEI. The CDR3 loop is CASGDRDRGASNQPQHF. The CDR3 DNA sequence: TGTGCCAGCGGTGACCGGGACAGGGGAGCGAGCAATCAGCCCCAGCATTTT.

The sample holds a few counts of this clone. The chain has TRBV6-5 and TRBJ2-7; D gene uncertain. The CDR3 spans 14 residues. Germline CDR1 MNHEY, CDR2 SVGAGI. V shed 2 bases and J shed 2 bases, with 10 bases lying between them. The chain's CDR3 is CASSYGHLAYEQYF. Here the CDR3 DNA reads TGTGCCAGCAGTTACGGCCACCTTGCCTACGAGCAGTACTTC.

V is TRBV5-8 and J is TRBJ1-5; the match to TRBD1 covers 7 bases. J lost 1 base, V lost 0 bases, and 1 base had no gene match. From germline, CDR1 is SGHTS and CDR2 YDEGEE. The CDR3 has 15 residues. CDR3 protein: CASSLEGASNQPQHF. CDR3 DNA sequence: TGTGCCAGCAGCTTGGAGGGGGCGAGCAATCAGCCCCAGCATTTT.

This chain joins TRBV2 and TRBJ2-7; 7 bases fit TRBD1. J was trimmed by 4 bases and V by 7 bases; bases with no gene match: 10. Germline-derived CDR1 and CDR2 are SNHLY and FYNNEI. The CDR3 sequence is 14 residues long. CDR3 coding DNA: TGTGCCAGCACTACCGGGACAGAAGCTTACGAGCAGTACTTC. It yields the protein CASTTGTEAYEQYF.

The V and J genes are TRBV7-6 and TRBJ2-7; 8 positions agree with TRBD2. This CDR3 is built from 14 residues. V lost 4 bases to trimming and J lost 2 bases; unmatched junction nucleotides: 4. Looked up from germline, CDR1 is SGHVS and CDR2 is FNYEAQ. CDR3 nucleotides: TGTGCCAGCAGCTCCGGGGGGGCTGCCTACGAGCAGTACTTC. It translates to CASSSGGAAYEQYF.

This clone was seen just once. The chain links TRBV6-6 to TRBJ2-1, with 7 bases fitting TRBD2. The CDR3 is made up of 16 amino acids. Germline V gene data show CDR1 as MNHNY and CDR2 as SVGAGI (reference sequence). Germline trimming cut 1 base from V and 8 bases from J; bases unmatched to any gene: 11. The CDR3 nucleotides are TGTGCCAGCAGTTACTTAATTCCGGGAGGTAGCCATGAGCAGTTCTTC. This translates into CASSYLIPGGSHEQFF.

The chain links TRBV4-1 to TRBJ2-2, with D possibly being TRBD2 (5 bases). CDR1 and CDR2 (germline): MGHRA, YSYEKL. The length of the CDR3 is 17 residues. Trimming removed 1 base at V and 3 bases at J, with 15 bases between. The CDR3 here is CASSQGLELGYTGELFF. The DNA of the CDR3 is TGCGCCAGCAGCCAAGGCTTAGAACTAGGATACACCGGGGAGCTGTTTTTT.

The chain carries TRBV11-2 and TRBJ2-1, with TRBD1 matching 10 bases. V was pared by 8 bases and J by 10 bases, with 8 bases of the junction left unmatched. CDR3 size: 13 residues. CDR1 SGHAT and CDR2 FQNNGV come from the germline V gene. DNA of the CDR3: TGTGCCAGCGGCCGGGACAGGGGAGGCGAGCAGTTCTTC. This gives the protein CASGRDRGGEQFF.

The CDR3 loop is CASSLIAGATYNEQFF. The CDR3, as DNA: TGTGCCAGCTCACTCATAGCGGGGGCTACCTACAATGAGCAGTTCTTC. The chain employs TRBV18 and TRBJ2-1; TRBD2 aligns across 9 bases. The germline V gene has CDR1 KGHSH and CDR2 LQKENI. J gave up 2 bases and V 4 bases, and 6 bases lay outside the gene matches. The CDR3 loop spans 16 amino acids.